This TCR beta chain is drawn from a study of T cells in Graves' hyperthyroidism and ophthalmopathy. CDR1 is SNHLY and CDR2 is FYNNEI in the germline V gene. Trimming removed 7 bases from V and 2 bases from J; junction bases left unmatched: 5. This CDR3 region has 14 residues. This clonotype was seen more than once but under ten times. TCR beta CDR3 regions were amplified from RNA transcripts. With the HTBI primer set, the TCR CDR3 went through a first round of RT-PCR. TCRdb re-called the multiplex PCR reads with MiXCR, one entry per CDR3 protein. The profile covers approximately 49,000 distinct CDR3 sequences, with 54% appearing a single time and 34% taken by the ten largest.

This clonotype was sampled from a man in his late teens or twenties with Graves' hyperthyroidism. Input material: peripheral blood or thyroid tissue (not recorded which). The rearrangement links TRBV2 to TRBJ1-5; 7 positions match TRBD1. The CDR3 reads CASKTGTGNQPQHF. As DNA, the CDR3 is TGTGCCAGCAAGACCGGGACAGGCAATCAGCCCCAGCATTTT.